The 29 T cell receptor beta chains reported below all come from one sample, sequenced in a study of T-cell memory formation after mild COVID-19. TCRdb processed the 5' RACE reads anew with MiXCR; each CDR3 protein has one entry. Of 300,000 to 350,000 distinct CDR3 sequences listed, approximately 14% are singletons. The sequenced material came from PBMCs or a T cell subset sorted from them (not recorded which). The receptors stem from a man in his late teens or twenties who had mild COVID-19 (a few samples of this study predate the infection). Cell type and time point are not known.

This rearrangement joins TRBV7-2 to TRBJ1-1; D remains unclear. Looked up from germline, CDR1 is SGHTA and CDR2 is FQGNSA. This CDR3 comprises 14 residues. V lost 2 bases and J 2 bases, leaving 9 bases between the germline ends. The CDR3 DNA is TGTGCCAGCAGCTTATATGCGGAAAACACTGAAGCTTTCTTT. Protein sequence: CASSLYAENTEAFF.

This clonotype came up many times. The chain uses TRBV4-3 and TRBJ2-2; 12 positions agree with TRBD2. Trimming removed 1 base from V and 6 bases from J; junction bases left unmatched: 0. The germline V gene encodes CDR1 LGHNA and CDR2 YSLEER. The CDR3 has 15 amino acids. The DNA for the CDR3 is TGCGCCAGCAGCCAAGCTAGCGGGGGGGCCGGGGAGCTGTTTTTT. Residues: CASSQASGGAGELFF.

Written as DNA, the CDR3 is TGTGCCAGCAGTTCTCTAGACCCGTTGTACGAGCAGTACGTC. This encodes CASSSLDPLYEQYV. This chain uses TRBV27 with TRBJ2-7; D is ambiguous. The ends were cut back, 4 bases at V and 4 bases at J, with 14 bases in the middle. Per germline, CDR1 MNHEY and CDR2 SMNVEV (reference sequence). The CDR3 consists of 14 residues.

This clonotype has more than one count but fewer than ten. The rearrangement uses TRBV6-5 and TRBJ1-2; D is uncertain. The CDR3 sequence is 12 residues long. V lost 5 bases, J lost 3 bases, and 7 bases lay in between. Germline V gene sequence: CDR1 MNHEY, CDR2 SVGAGI. The CDR3 here is CASSAADYGYTF. Here the CDR3 DNA reads TGTGCCAGCAGTGCGGCGGACTATGGCTACACCTTC.

This CDR3 is CASSQGGGGYSNQPQHF. CDR3 DNA sequence: TGCGCCAGCAGCCAAGGGGGGGGAGGGTATAGCAATCAGCCCCAGCATTTT. This chain joins TRBV4-1 and TRBJ1-5; D is possibly TRBD1 (5 bases). V gave up 1 base and J gave up 0 bases, with 13 bases separating them. Germline-derived CDR1 and CDR2 are MGHRA and YSYEKL. This CDR3 contains 17 residues.

This clonotype was recorded a few times. This chain connects TRBV20-1 to TRBJ2-7, with 14 nucleotides matching TRBD2. The CDR3 length is 18 residues. Germline assignment: CDR1 DFQATT and CDR2 SNEGSKA (reference sequence). V lost 0 bases, J lost 4 bases, and 11 bases stayed unmatched. CDR3 DNA sequence: TGCAGTGCTAGAGATCAGGGGACTAGCGGGGGACATCCTTACGAGCAGTACTTC. Translation gives CSARDQGTSGGHPYEQYF.

The rearrangement joins TRBV6-6 to TRBJ2-4; TRBD2 is a possible D gene (5 bases). Between the trimmed V and J ends, which lost 5 bases and 7 bases, there was a span of 9 bases. This CDR3 has 12 amino acids. The V gene's germline CDR1 is MNHNY and CDR2 SVGAGI (reference sequence). This chain's CDR3 is CASSTPGNIQYF. CDR3 coding DNA: TGTGCCAGCAGTACCCCGGGGAACATTCAGTACTTC.

J is TRBJ2-5 and V is TRBV7-2; D remains ambiguous. This CDR3 is 13 amino acids long. Per germline, CDR1 SGHTA and CDR2 FQGNSA. V lost 5 bases and J lost 3, with 10 bases in between. CDR3 coding DNA: TGTGCCAGCAGCCCCCGTGCTAAAGAGACCCAGTACTTC. It codes for CASSPRAKETQYF.

There are a few counts of this clonotype. V is TRBV7-6 and J is TRBJ2-1; D is perhaps TRBD2 (7 bases). CDR3 length equals 12 residues. Trimming shortened V by 6 bases and J by 15 bases, and 18 bases separated the two germline ends. Germline lookup yields CDR1 SGHVS and CDR2 FNYEAQ. The CDR3 coding sequence is TGTGCCAGCAGTGCGGCTCGCGGGGGCATGTTCTTC. It translates to CASSAARGGMFF.

This chain links TRBV4-2 with TRBJ2-3; 13 bases map to TRBD2. With 0 bases clipped from V and 5 bases from J, the junction kept 8 bases outside the gene matches. The CDR3 covers 18 residues. Germline lookup yields CDR1 LGHNA and CDR2 YNFKEQ. CDR3 coding DNA: TGTGCCAGCAGCCAAGATCTTTGGGGACTAGCGGGGAAAGATACGCAGTATTTT. Protein sequence: CASSQDLWGLAGKDTQYF.

V usage is TRBV11-3 and J usage is TRBJ2-7; D might be TRBD1 or TRBD2, each matching 5 bases. The V end was cut by 5 bases, the J end by 3 bases, with 14 bases between. The CDR3 has 14 amino acids. Per germline, CDR1 SGHNT and CDR2 YENEEA. CDR3 coding DNA: TGTGCCAGCAGCCGAACCGGGACCCACTACGAGCAGTACTTC. This sequence encodes CASSRTGTHYEQYF.

J is TRBJ1-6 and V is TRBV20-1; no clear D gene. The V and J ends lost 0 bases and 9 bases respectively, with 18 bases between them. The CDR3 runs to 16 residues. Germline lookup yields CDR1 DFQATT and CDR2 SNEGSKA (reference sequence). The CDR3 loop reads CSARDPRGSNASPLHF. The CDR3 DNA reads TGCAGTGCTAGAGACCCACGGGGAAGTAACGCTTCACCCCTCCACTTT.

In this sample, this clonotype turned up a few times. The chain joins TRBV6-5 to TRBJ2-3, with 7 bases lining up with TRBD2. V lost 0 bases, J lost 1 base, and 1 base stayed unmatched. Germline CDR1 MNHEY, CDR2 SVGAGI. The CDR3 spans 15 residues. CDR3 in amino acids: CASSYSGRGTDTQYF. The CDR3 region has the DNA TGTGCCAGCAGTTACTCGGGGAGGGGCACAGATACGCAGTATTTT.

Only a few counts were recorded for this clonotype. The chain carries TRBV20-1 and TRBJ2-3; D possibly corresponds to TRBD2 (6 bases). V lost 0 bases to trimming and J lost 1 base, with 8 bases between them. The CDR3 loop spans 14 amino acids. CDR1 and CDR2 from the germline V gene are DFQATT and SNEGSKA (reference sequence). The CDR3 coding sequence is TGCAGTGCTAGAGATTCGGGGGGCACAGATACGCAGTATTTT. Translated: CSARDSGGTDTQYF.

V is TRBV5-1 and J is TRBJ2-2; D is ambiguous. This CDR3 spans 13 amino acids. Germline V lookup: CDR1 SGHRS, CDR2 YFSETQ. V gave up 4 bases and J gave up 4 bases, with 8 bases separating them. CDR3 bases: TGCGCCAGCAGCATGGACCCCACCGGGGAGCTGTTTTTT. Protein product: CASSMDPTGELFF.

V and J are TRBV5-4 and TRBJ2-1, with 13 bases lining up with TRBD2. Germline assignment: CDR1 SGHNT and CDR2 YYREEE (reference sequence). The CDR3 spans 16 residues. Trimming at V came to 3 bases and at J to 2 bases, leaving 2 bases not matched to a gene. CDR3 sequence: CASSSGTSGTYNEQFF. The CDR3 DNA follows: TGTGCCAGCAGCTCCGGGACTAGCGGGACCTACAATGAGCAGTTCTTC.

This clonotype was counted many times. The genes are TRBV5-5 and TRBJ2-4, with 7 positions matching TRBD1. Germline V gives CDR1 SGHKS, CDR2 YYEKEE (reference sequence). This CDR3 is built from 16 residues. The junction had 13 bases not matched to a gene; V was cut back by 2 bases and J by 8 bases. Here the CDR3 DNA reads TGTGCCAGCAGCTTTTCTCCGGGCCCCCAGGGGGACATTCAGTACTTC. Its translation: CASSFSPGPQGDIQYF.

V usage is TRBV4-1 and J usage is TRBJ1-5, with D tentatively TRBD1 (5 bases). Germline loops: CDR1 MGHRA, CDR2 YSYEKL. The CDR3 is made up of 19 amino acids. Trimming removed 4 bases at V and 1 base at J, with 23 bases between. Written as DNA, the CDR3 is TGCGCCAGCAGCCTCGACCCTCCTGACAGATTCTTAAGCAATCAGCCCCAGCATTTT. Its protein is CASSLDPPDRFLSNQPQHF.

This clonotype has only one observation. The chain recombines TRBV20-1 with TRBJ2-1, with 16 bases aligning to TRBD2. CDR3 length equals 18 residues. The V gene's germline CDR1 is DFQATT and CDR2 SNEGSKA (reference sequence). After removal of 2 bases from V and 8 bases from J, the junction contained 12 bases not matched to a gene. The CDR3 loop is CSARTGTSGGAVNYEQFF. The DNA of the CDR3 is TGCAGTGCTAGAACCGGGACTAGCGGGGGGGCAGTTAACTATGAGCAGTTCTTC.

The genes are TRBV5-5 and TRBJ2-5; 7 bases map to TRBD1. The CDR3 is made up of 15 amino acids. Germline V gene lookup returns CDR1 SGHKS and CDR2 YYEKEE (reference sequence). J was trimmed by 5 bases and V by 4 bases; bases with no gene match: 11. This CDR3 is CASSHIGGRFETQYF. The CDR3 DNA sequence: TGTGCCAGCAGCCACATAGGGGGCAGGTTCGAGACCCAGTACTTC.

J is TRBJ2-2 and V is TRBV6-5; 7 bases line up with TRBD1. Germline V gives CDR1 MNHEY, CDR2 SVGAGI. V shed 2 bases and J 0 bases; nucleotides not matched to a gene: 6. The length of the CDR3 is 17 residues. CDR3 nucleotide sequence: TGTGCCAGCAGTTACCCGGGGACAGCCCCGAACACCGGGGAGCTGTTTTTT. This gives the protein CASSYPGTAPNTGELFF.

This clonotype was seen more than once but under ten times. The chain links TRBV5-1 to TRBJ1-5; D is ambiguous. The CDR3 has 15 amino acids. Between the trimmed V and J ends, which lost 5 bases and 4 bases, there was a span of 16 bases. Germline CDR1 is SGHRS and CDR2 is YFSETQ. CDR3 in amino acids: CASSRTPAPNQPQHF. The CDR3 nucleotides are TGCGCCAGCAGTCGGACTCCAGCGCCTAATCAGCCCCAGCATTTT.

The V call is TRBV5-6, the J call TRBJ2-7, with D maybe TRBD1 (5 bases). The V end was cut by 0 bases, the J end by 3 bases, with 10 bases between. CDR1 is SGHDT, CDR2 YYEEEE, per germline. This CDR3 comprises 14 residues. The CDR3 here is CASSLGAGIYEQYV. The CDR3 DNA follows: TGTGCCAGCAGCTTGGGGGCAGGGATCTACGAGCAGTACGTC.

This clonotype showed up just a few times. V is TRBV12-3 or TRBV12-4 and J is TRBJ2-2, with no clear D. The length of the CDR3 is 14 residues. V gave up 5 bases and J gave up 7 bases, with 14 bases separating them. CDR3 in amino acids: CASSNRTFGGELFF. CDR3 nucleotides: TGTGCCAGCAGTAACCGCACCTTCGGCGGGGAGCTGTTTTTT.

This clonotype showed up just once. The chain is built from TRBV5-1 and TRBJ2-1; 10 nucleotides align to TRBD2. The J segment lost 6 bases and the V segment lost 2 bases, leaving 2 bases of the junction unmatched. The length of the CDR3 is 14 residues. In germline, CDR1 is SGHRS, CDR2 YFSETQ. DNA for the CDR3: TGCGCCAGCAGCTTAGAGCGGGGGGGCAATGAGCAGTTCTTC. It specifies CASSLERGGNEQFF.

This clonotype was seen only a few times. V is TRBV7-2 and J is TRBJ1-6, with 8 positions matching TRBD1. This CDR3 has 16 amino acids. V gave up 4 bases and J gave up 2 bases; unmatched junction bases: 4. In germline, CDR1 is SGHTA, CDR2 FQGNSA. CDR3 loop: CASSSTRGPYNSPLHF. Written as DNA, the CDR3 is TGTGCCAGCAGCTCGACCAGGGGGCCCTATAATTCACCCCTCCACTTT. The entire variable domain, with the rest obtained from reference TRBV7-2 and TRBJ1-6, is as follows: GAGVSQSPSNKVTEKGKDVELRCDPISGHTALYWYRQSLGQGLEFLIYFQGNSAPDKSGLPSDRFSAERTGGSVSTLTIQRTQQEDSAVYLCASSSTRGPYNSPLHFGNGTRLTVT.

This clonotype was found many times. The chain carries TRBV20-1 and TRBJ2-5; D is unclear. Germline loops: CDR1 DFQATT, CDR2 SNEGSKA (reference sequence). Trimming took off 1 base at V and 5 bases at J, with 5 bases between the two ends. The CDR3 sequence is 11 residues long. This CDR3 is CSARGPETQYF. DNA of the CDR3: TGCAGTGCTAGAGGTCCGGAGACCCAGTACTTC.

This clonotype was recorded many times. The CDR3 sequence is CASSTRGPYEQYF. The CDR3 DNA follows: TGTGCCAGCAGTACCCGGGGCCCCTACGAGCAGTACTTC. This chain connects TRBV6-5 to TRBJ2-7; possibly TRBD1 or TRBD2 for D (5 bases each). This CDR3 contains 13 residues. Trimming took off 5 bases at V and 2 bases at J, with 10 bases between the two ends. Germline values: CDR1 MNHEY, CDR2 SVGAGI.

The rearrangement links TRBV28 to TRBJ1-5; 11 bases agree with TRBD1. J was trimmed by 6 bases and V by 2 bases; bases with no gene match: 6. This CDR3 has 16 amino acids. Per germline, CDR1 MDHEN and CDR2 SYDVKM. The CDR3 reads CASSLPGTGGIQPQHF. The CDR3, as DNA: TGTGCCAGCAGTTTACCGGGGACAGGGGGAATTCAGCCCCAGCATTTT.